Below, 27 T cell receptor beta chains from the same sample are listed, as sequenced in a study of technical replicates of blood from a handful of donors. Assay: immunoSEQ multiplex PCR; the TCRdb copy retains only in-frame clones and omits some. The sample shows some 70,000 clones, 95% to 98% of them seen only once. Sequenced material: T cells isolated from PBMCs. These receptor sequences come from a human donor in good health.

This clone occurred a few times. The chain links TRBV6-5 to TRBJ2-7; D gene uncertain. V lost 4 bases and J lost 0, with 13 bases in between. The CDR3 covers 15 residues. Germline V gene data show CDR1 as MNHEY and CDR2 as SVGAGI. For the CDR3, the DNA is TGTGCCAGCAGTTTGGAGACTTCCAGCTCCTACGAGCAGTACTTC. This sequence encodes CASSLETSSSYEQYF.

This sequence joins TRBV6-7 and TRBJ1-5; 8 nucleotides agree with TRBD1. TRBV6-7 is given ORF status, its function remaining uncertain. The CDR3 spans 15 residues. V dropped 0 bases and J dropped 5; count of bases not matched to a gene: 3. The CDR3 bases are TGTGCCAGCAGTTACTCAGGCAGGGGGCATCAGCCCCAGCATTTT. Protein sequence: CASSYSGRGHQPQHF.

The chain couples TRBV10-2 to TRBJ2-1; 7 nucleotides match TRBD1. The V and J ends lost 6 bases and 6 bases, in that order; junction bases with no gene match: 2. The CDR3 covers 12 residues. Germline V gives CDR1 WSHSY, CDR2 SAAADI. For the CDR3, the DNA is TGCGCCAGCAGGGGGGACAGCAATGAGCAGTTCTTC. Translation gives CASRGDSNEQFF.

CDR3 amino acids: CASSLQGEITDTQYF. CDR3 sequence (DNA): TGTGCCAGCAGCTTACAGGGGGAGATCACAGATACGCAGTATTTT. The chain combines TRBV5-8 with TRBJ2-3; 8 bases match TRBD1. The CDR3 is made up of 15 amino acids. Trimming at V came to 2 bases and at J to 2 bases, leaving 4 bases not matched to a gene. Germline loops: CDR1 SGHTS, CDR2 YDEGEE.

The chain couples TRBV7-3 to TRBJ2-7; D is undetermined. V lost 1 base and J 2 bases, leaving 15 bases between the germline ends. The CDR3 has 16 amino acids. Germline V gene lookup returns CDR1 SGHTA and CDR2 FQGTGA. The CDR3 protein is CASSLSSGYKAYEQYF. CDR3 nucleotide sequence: TGTGCCAGCAGCTTAAGTTCGGGTTATAAGGCCTACGAGCAGTACTTC.

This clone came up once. CDR3 sequence (DNA): TGTGCCAGCAGCCCATCCGGGGGAGGCTCCTACGAGCAGTACTTC. Its translation: CASSPSGGGSYEQYF. The chain couples TRBV7-9 to TRBJ2-7; possibly TRBD2 for D (6 bases). CDR1 SEHNR and CDR2 FQNEAQ come from the germline V gene (reference sequence). V was clipped by 5 bases and J by 0 bases, with 14 bases between them. This CDR3 contains 15 residues.

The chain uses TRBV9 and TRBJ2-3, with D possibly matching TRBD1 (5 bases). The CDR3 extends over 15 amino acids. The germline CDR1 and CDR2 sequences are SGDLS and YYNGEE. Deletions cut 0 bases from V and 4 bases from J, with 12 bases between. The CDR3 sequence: CASSVAWGSADTQYF. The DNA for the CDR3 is TGTGCCAGCAGCGTAGCTTGGGGCTCGGCAGATACGCAGTATTTT. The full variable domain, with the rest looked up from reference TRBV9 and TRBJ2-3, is DSGVTQTPKHLITATGQRVTLRCSPRSGDLSVYWYQQSLDQGLQFLIQYYNGEERAKGNILERFSAQQFPDLHSELNLSSLELGDSALYFCASSVAWGSADTQYFGPGTRLTVL.

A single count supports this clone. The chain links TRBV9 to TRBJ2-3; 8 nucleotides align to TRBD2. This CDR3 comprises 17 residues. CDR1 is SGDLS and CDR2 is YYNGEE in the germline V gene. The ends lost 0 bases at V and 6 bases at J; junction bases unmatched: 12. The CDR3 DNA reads TGTGCCAGCAGCGTAGGGGTGGGTAGCGGGGTCTTGGATACGCAGTATTTT. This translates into CASSVGVGSGVLDTQYF.

The CDR3 nucleotides read TGTGCCAGTCAAAGTAGAGAAGAGACCCAGTACTTC. This sequence encodes CASQSREETQYF. The V and J genes are TRBV6-5 and TRBJ2-5; D unresolved. Trimming took 9 bases from V and 3 from J, leaving 11 bases between them. Germline V lookup: CDR1 MNHEY, CDR2 SVGAGI. The CDR3 length is 12 residues.

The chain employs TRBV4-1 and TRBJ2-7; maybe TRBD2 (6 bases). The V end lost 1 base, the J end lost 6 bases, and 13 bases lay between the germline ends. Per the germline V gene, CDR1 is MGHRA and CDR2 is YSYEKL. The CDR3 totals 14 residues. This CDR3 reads CASSQGLGGTEQYF. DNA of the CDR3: TGCGCCAGCAGCCAAGGACTTGGAGGGACCGAGCAGTACTTC.

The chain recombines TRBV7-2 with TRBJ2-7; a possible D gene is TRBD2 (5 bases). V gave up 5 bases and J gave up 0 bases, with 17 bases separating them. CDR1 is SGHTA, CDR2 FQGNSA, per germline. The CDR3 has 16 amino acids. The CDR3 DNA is TGTGCCAGCAGCCGATCTTGGGGAAGCGGCTCCTACGAGCAGTACTTC. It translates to CASSRSWGSGSYEQYF.

The CDR3 bases are TGTGCCATCGTACCCCAGGACAGGCCGGTCGAGCAGTACTTC. Encoded protein: CAIVPQDRPVEQYF. The chain recombines TRBV6-1 with TRBJ2-7, with TRBD1 matching 7 bases. Germline V gene data show CDR1 as MNHNS and CDR2 as SASEGT. V lost 10 bases to trimming and J lost 6 bases; unmatched junction nucleotides: 15. This CDR3 has 14 residues.

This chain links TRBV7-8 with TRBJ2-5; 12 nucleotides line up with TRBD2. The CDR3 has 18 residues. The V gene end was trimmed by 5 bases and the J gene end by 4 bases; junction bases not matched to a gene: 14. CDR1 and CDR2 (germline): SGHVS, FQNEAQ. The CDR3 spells CASSPGLAGSPRGETQYF. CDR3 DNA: TGTGCCAGCAGCCCAGGACTAGCGGGATCTCCTAGGGGAGAGACCCAGTACTTC.

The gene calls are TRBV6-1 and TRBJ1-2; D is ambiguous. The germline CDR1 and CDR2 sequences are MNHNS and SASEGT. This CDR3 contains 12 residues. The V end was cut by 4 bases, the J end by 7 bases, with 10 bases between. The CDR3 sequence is CASSVDLFGYTF. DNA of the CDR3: TGTGCCAGCAGTGTAGATCTTTTTGGCTACACCTTC.

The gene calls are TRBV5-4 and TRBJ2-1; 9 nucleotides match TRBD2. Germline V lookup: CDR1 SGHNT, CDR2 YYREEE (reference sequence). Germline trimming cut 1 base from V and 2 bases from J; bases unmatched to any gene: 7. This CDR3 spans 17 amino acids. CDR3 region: CASSLQPSGDTYNEQFF. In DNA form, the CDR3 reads TGTGCCAGCAGCTTGCAGCCTAGCGGGGATACCTACAATGAGCAGTTCTTC.

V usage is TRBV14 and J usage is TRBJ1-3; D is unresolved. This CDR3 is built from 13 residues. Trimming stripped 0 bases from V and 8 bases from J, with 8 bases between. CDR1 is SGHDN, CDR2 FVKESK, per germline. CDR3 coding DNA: TGTGCCAGCAGCCAAGATCTACGTGACACCATATATTTT. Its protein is CASSQDLRDTIYF.

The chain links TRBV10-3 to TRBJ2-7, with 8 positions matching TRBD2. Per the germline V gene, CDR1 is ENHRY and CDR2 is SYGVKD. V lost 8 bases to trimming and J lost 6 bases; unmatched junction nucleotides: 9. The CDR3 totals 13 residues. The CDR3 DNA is TGTGCCATCGGGACGGGAGGGCCTCCCGAGCAGTACTTC. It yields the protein CAIGTGGPPEQYF.

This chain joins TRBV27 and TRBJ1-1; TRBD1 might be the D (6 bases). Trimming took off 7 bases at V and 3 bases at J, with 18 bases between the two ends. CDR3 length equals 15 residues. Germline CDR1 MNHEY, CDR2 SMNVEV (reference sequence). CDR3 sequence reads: CASTHSRGRDTEAFF. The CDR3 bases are TGTGCCAGCACCCATAGCAGGGGCCGCGACACTGAAGCTTTCTTT.

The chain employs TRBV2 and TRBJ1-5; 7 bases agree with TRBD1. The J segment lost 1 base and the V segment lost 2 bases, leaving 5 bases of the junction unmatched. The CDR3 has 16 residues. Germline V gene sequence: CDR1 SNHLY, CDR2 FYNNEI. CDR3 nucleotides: TGTGCCAGCAGTGAAATTGAGGGGGCCAGCAATCAGCCCCAGCATTTT. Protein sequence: CASSEIEGASNQPQHF.

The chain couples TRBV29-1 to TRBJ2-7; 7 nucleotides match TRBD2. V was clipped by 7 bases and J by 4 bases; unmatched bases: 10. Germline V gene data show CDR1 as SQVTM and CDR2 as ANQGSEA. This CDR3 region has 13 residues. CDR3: CSGLGGVGYEQYF. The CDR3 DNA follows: TGCAGCGGTCTGGGAGGGGTGGGGTACGAGCAGTACTTC.

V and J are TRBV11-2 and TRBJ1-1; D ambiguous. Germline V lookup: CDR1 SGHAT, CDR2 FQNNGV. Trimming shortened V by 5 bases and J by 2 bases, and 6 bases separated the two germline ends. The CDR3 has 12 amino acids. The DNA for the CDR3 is TGTGCCAGCAGCCTGAGTAACACTGAAGCTTTCTTT. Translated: CASSLSNTEAFF.

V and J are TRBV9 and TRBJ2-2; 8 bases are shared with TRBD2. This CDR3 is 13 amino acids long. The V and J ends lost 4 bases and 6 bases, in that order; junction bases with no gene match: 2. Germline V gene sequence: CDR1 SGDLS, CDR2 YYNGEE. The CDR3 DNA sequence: TGTGCCAGCAGCCCCGGGGGGGCCGGGGAGCTGTTTTTT. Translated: CASSPGGAGELFF.

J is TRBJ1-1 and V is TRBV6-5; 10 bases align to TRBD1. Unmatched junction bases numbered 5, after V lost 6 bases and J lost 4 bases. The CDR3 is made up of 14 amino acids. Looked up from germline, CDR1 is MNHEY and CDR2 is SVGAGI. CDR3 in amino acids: CASRRGQGGTEAFF. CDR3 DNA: TGTGCCAGCAGACGCGGACAGGGGGGCACTGAAGCTTTCTTT.

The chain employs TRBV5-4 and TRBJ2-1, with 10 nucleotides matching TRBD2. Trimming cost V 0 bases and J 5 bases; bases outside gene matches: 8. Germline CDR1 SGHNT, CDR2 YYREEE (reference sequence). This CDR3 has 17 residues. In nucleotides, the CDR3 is TGTGCCAGCAGCTTGGCATTTGGGCTAGCGGGAGACAATGAGCAGTTCTTC. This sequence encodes CASSLAFGLAGDNEQFF.

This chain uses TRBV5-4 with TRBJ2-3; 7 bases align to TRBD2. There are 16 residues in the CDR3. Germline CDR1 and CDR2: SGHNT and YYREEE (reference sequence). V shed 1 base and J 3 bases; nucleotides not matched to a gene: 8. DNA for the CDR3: TGTGCCAGCAGCTTGCCTGCGGGAGAGTTAACAGATACGCAGTATTTT. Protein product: CASSLPAGELTDTQYF.

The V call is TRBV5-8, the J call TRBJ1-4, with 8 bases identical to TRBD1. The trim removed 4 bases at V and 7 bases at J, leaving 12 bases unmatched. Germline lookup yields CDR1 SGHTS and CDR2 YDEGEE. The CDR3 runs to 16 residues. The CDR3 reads CASSRTSGGAGEKLFF. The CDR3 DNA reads TGTGCCAGCAGCCGGACCTCAGGGGGCGCGGGTGAAAAACTGTTTTTT.

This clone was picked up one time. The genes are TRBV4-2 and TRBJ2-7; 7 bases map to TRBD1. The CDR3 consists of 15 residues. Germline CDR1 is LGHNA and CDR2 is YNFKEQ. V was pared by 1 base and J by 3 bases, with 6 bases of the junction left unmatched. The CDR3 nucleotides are TGTGCCAGCAGCCAAGTATGGGCAGGGGGCTACGAGCAGTACTTC. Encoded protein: CASSQVWAGGYEQYF.